The entry that follows covers one T cell receptor (beta chain) sequence. V lost 0 bases and J 5 bases, leaving 8 bases between the germline ends. The CDR3 runs 14 residues. The germline V gene has CDR1 MNHEY and CDR2 SVGAGI. The record originates from a study of response to subunit inactivated influenza vaccine. TCRdb re-called the RT-PCR reads through MiXCR, storing one row per CDR3 protein. In the table there are 450,000 to 550,000 distinct CDR3 sequences, 25% of which are singletons. The clonotype originates from a man aged 50 or older who received an inactivated influenza vaccine. This specimen was CD4+ T cells sorted from PBMCs, taken around 5 days after vaccination. The chain links TRBV6-5 to TRBJ1-3, with D possibly matching TRBD1 (6 bases). For the CDR3, the DNA is TGTGCCAGCAGTTACTCGAGGGGGAGAAACACCATATATTTT. This translates into CASSYSRGRNTIYF.